A single sample is the source of the 28 T cell receptor beta chains below, sequenced in a study of cytotoxic CD8 clonotypes in ibrutinib-treated CLL. TCRdb's table, derived via immunoSEQ multiplex PCR, lists solely in-frame clones and lacks some. There are 20,000 to 30,000 clones in the sample; approximately 68% occur only once, and under 35% lies in the top ten. The starting material was PBMCs, obtained after 24 months of ibrutinib treatment. The receptors shown here come from a human donor with chronic lymphocytic leukemia.

The J gene is TRBJ1-1, the V gene TRBV7-9; 9 bases align to TRBD1. CDR1 and CDR2 (germline): SEHNR, FQNEAQ (reference sequence). The CDR3 runs 15 residues. The V gene end was trimmed by 5 bases and the J gene end by 0 bases; junction bases not matched to a gene: 4. DNA for the CDR3: TGTGCCAGCAGCGCGGGACAGGGTCTGAACACTGAAGCTTTCTTT. This sequence encodes CASSAGQGLNTEAFF.

The rearrangement uses TRBV7-9 and TRBJ2-1; perhaps TRBD1 as D (6 bases). Trimming stripped 5 bases from V and 2 bases from J, with 10 bases between. CDR1 is SEHNR, CDR2 FQNEAQ, per germline (reference sequence). The CDR3 runs 14 residues. The CDR3 DNA reads TGTGCCAGCAGCCCCCAGGGGCCCTACAATGAGCAGTTCTTC. Encoded protein: CASSPQGPYNEQFF.

This clone was picked up one time. In nucleotides, the CDR3 is TGTGCCAGCAGCTTCCGGACTAGCGGGCCTTTAGTGACCGGGGAGCTGTTTTTT. This gives the protein CASSFRTSGPLVTGELFF. The gene calls are TRBV11-2 and TRBJ2-2, with 11 positions matching TRBD2. The CDR3 runs to 18 residues. Looked up from germline, CDR1 is SGHAT and CDR2 is FQNNGV. With V trimmed by 3 bases and J by 5 bases, 11 bases remained unmatched.

The chain carries TRBV5-8 and TRBJ1-2; 9 bases align to TRBD1. The junction had 8 bases not matched to a gene; V was cut back by 4 bases and J by 4 bases. Germline V gene lookup returns CDR1 SGHTS and CDR2 YDEGEE. The CDR3 is made up of 15 amino acids. For the CDR3, the DNA is TGTGCCAGCAGCCCCCGGACAGGGGAGGGCTATGGCTACACCTTC. It is translated as CASSPRTGEGYGYTF.

The chain employs TRBV10-3 and TRBJ1-6; no definite D call. In germline, CDR1 is ENHRY, CDR2 SYGVKD. V lost 4 bases and J lost 0, with 10 bases in between. CDR3 size: 16 residues. The CDR3 region has the DNA TGTGCCATCAGTGTCGAAAAGGGCTCCTATAATTCACCCCTCCACTTT. Protein product: CAISVEKGSYNSPLHF.

V gene TRBV29-1 combines with J gene TRBJ1-1; D is unresolved. The germline V gene encodes CDR1 SQVTM and CDR2 ANQGSEA. The CDR3 totals 11 residues. V lost 6 bases and J lost 6, with 11 bases in between. CDR3 residues: CSVWVAAEAFF. The CDR3 DNA sequence: TGCAGCGTCTGGGTAGCCGCTGAAGCTTTCTTT.

The chain employs TRBV5-4 and TRBJ1-1; possible D gene TRBD1, 6 bases. This CDR3 spans 13 amino acids. Trimming cost V 4 bases and J 5 bases, with 12 bases left between them. The germline gives CDR1 SGHNT, CDR2 YYREEE (reference sequence). The CDR3 DNA is TGTGCCAGCAGCCCAACAGGGTGGACTGAAGCTTTCTTT. Translating it yields CASSPTGWTEAFF.

The sample holds one count of this clone. The rearrangement joins TRBV5-1 to TRBJ2-7; no clear D. The V and J ends lost 0 bases and 5 bases respectively, with 12 bases between them. Per germline, CDR1 SGHRS and CDR2 YFSETQ. The CDR3 is made up of 14 amino acids. The CDR3 DNA follows: TGCGCCAGCAGCTTGGGTGAGCTTGGGAACGAGCAGTACTTC. Protein sequence: CASSLGELGNEQYF.

The rearrangement joins TRBV7-9 to TRBJ2-1, with D unclear. This CDR3 spans 11 amino acids. CDR1 SEHNR and CDR2 FQNEAQ come from the germline V gene (reference sequence). V lost 2 bases, J lost 5 bases, and 1 base lay in between. The CDR3 spells CASSLNNEQFF. The CDR3 DNA sequence: TGTGCCAGCAGCTTAAACAATGAGCAGTTCTTC.

The chain recombines TRBV9 with TRBJ2-7; no definite D call. Germline lookup yields CDR1 SGDLS and CDR2 YYNGEE. CDR3 length equals 15 residues. Trimming cost V 1 base and J 0 bases, with 11 bases left between them. The CDR3 nucleotides read TGTGCCAGCAGCGTATCTGAGACTTTCTCCTACGAGCAGTACTTC. This encodes CASSVSETFSYEQYF.

This chain uses TRBV29-1 with TRBJ2-2, with D unresolved. The CDR3 runs to 14 residues. CDR1 is SQVTM and CDR2 is ANQGSEA in the germline V gene. V lost 6 bases and J 1 base, leaving 12 bases between the germline ends. The CDR3 coding sequence is TGCAGCGTCGCCGACTTCGGGAACACCGGGGAGCTGTTTTTT. Translation gives CSVADFGNTGELFF.

The chain carries TRBV6-4 and TRBJ1-5; D is ambiguous. The ends were cut back, 4 bases at V and 6 bases at J, with 10 bases in the middle. Per germline, CDR1 MRHNA and CDR2 SNTAGT. The CDR3 runs to 13 residues. CDR3 loop: CASSVESGQPQHF. The CDR3 DNA sequence: TGTGCCAGCAGTGTCGAGTCCGGTCAGCCCCAGCATTTT.

This clone was detected a few times. The chain is built from TRBV5-4 and TRBJ1-2; D possibly corresponds to TRBD1 (5 bases). The CDR3 runs to 13 residues. The V end was cut by 3 bases, the J end by 4 bases, with 10 bases between. Germline V gives CDR1 SGHNT, CDR2 YYREEE (reference sequence). In DNA form, the CDR3 reads TGTGCCAGCAGCTCCGGGACCGCCTATGGCTACACCTTC. It translates to CASSSGTAYGYTF.

The chain employs TRBV10-1 and TRBJ1-1; D unclear. The CDR3 runs 16 residues. Germline loops: CDR1 WNHNN, CDR2 SYGVQD (reference sequence). The V end was cut by 0 bases, the J end by 0 bases, with 11 bases between. CDR3 loop: CASSESKQPLNTEAFF. In DNA, the CDR3 is TGCGCCAGCAGTGAGTCGAAACAGCCTTTGAACACTGAAGCTTTCTTT.

The chain joins TRBV7-6 to TRBJ2-5; maybe TRBD2 (5 bases). This CDR3 region has 15 residues. Trimming stripped 0 bases from V and 5 bases from J, with 13 bases between. Germline V lookup: CDR1 SGHVS, CDR2 FNYEAQ. This CDR3 reads CASSLAAGAPETQYF. The CDR3 DNA reads TGTGCCAGCAGCTTAGCGGCGGGTGCGCCGGAGACCCAGTACTTC.

J is TRBJ1-5 and V is TRBV27; D gene uncertain. Germline V gives CDR1 MNHEY, CDR2 SMNVEV (reference sequence). CDR3 length equals 15 residues. The V gene lost 6 bases and the J gene lost 0 bases, with 12 bases spanning the gap. The CDR3 protein is CASSPLGNSNQPQHF. The CDR3 DNA reads TGTGCCAGCAGCCCCCTGGGAAATAGCAATCAGCCCCAGCATTTT.

The chain carries TRBV7-9 and TRBJ1-2; D possibly corresponds to TRBD1 (6 bases). Germline assignment: CDR1 SEHNR and CDR2 FQNEAQ (reference sequence). Trimming removed 5 bases at V and 4 bases at J, with 14 bases between. The CDR3 runs 14 residues. The CDR3, as DNA: TGTGCCAGCAGCACAGAGGGGGTTGTCTATGGCTACACCTTC. Protein: CASSTEGVVYGYTF.

This clone was picked up one time. J is TRBJ1-1 and V is TRBV5-1; D perhaps matches TRBD1 (6 bases). From germline, CDR1 is SGHRS and CDR2 YFSETQ. V gave up 0 bases and J gave up 5 bases, with 14 bases separating them. This CDR3 is built from 15 residues. The CDR3 sequence: CASSLERGAGTEAFF. In DNA, the CDR3 is TGCGCCAGCAGCTTGGAGCGGGGGGCGGGGACTGAAGCTTTCTTT.

This chain links TRBV10-1 with TRBJ2-5; 12 nucleotides line up with TRBD2. The CDR3 runs to 16 residues. The ends lost 6 bases at V and 5 bases at J; junction bases unmatched: 10. Germline V gene lookup returns CDR1 WNHNN and CDR2 SYGVQD (reference sequence). The CDR3 region is CASSQTSGGDQETQYF. The DNA for the CDR3 is TGCGCCAGCAGCCAGACTAGCGGGGGAGATCAGGAGACCCAGTACTTC.

This clone qualifies as medium-sized (0.01 to 0.1%). This chain uses TRBV27 with TRBJ1-2; perhaps TRBD1 as D (5 bases). Germline CDR1 reads MNHEY; CDR2 reads SMNVEV (reference sequence). The CDR3 has 15 amino acids. V was shortened by 5 bases and J by 6 bases, with 19 bases between the two germline ends. Here the CDR3 DNA reads TGTGCCAGCAGTGCAAACCCCCTTGTGGGGGATGGCTACACCTTC. Protein product: CASSANPLVGDGYTF.

As to this clone: An end of the junction differs from the germline gene, which may be a read error. In nucleotides, the CDR3 is TGTGCTAGCAGCCGGGACAGGGTGAGCGAGCAGTACTTC. Translating it yields CASSRDRVSEQYF. The V and J genes are TRBV7-7 and TRBJ2-7; 9 bases map to TRBD1. CDR1 is SSHAT and CDR2 is FNYEAQ in the germline V gene (reference sequence). CDR3 length equals 13 residues.

The V and J genes are TRBV7-9 and TRBJ2-1, with D tentatively TRBD2 (6 bases). The ends were cut back, 5 bases at V and 6 bases at J, with 20 bases in the middle. CDR3 length: 16 residues. The germline V gene has CDR1 SEHNR and CDR2 FQNEAQ (reference sequence). The CDR3: CASSLLAGFYLNEQFF. CDR3 sequence (DNA): TGTGCCAGCAGCCTCCTTGCGGGGTTTTACCTCAATGAGCAGTTCTTC. Together with reference TRBV7-9 and TRBJ2-1, the CDR3 gives the full variable domain: DTGVSQNPRHKITKRGQNVTFRCDPISEHNRLYWYRQTLGQGPEFLTYFQNEAQLEKSRLLSDRFSAERPKGSFSTLEIQRTEQGDSAMYLCASSLLAGFYLNEQFFGPGTRLTVL.

This clone appeared a few times. The V gene is TRBV29-1, the J gene TRBJ1-1, with 7 bases identical to TRBD1. The trim removed 6 bases at V and 5 bases at J, leaving 9 bases unmatched. CDR1 is SQVTM, CDR2 ANQGSEA, per germline. The CDR3 has 13 residues. The CDR3 reads CSVNRGGATEAFF. CDR3 DNA: TGCAGCGTCAACAGGGGAGGGGCGACTGAAGCTTTCTTT.

CDR3 coding DNA: TGTGCCAGTAGTACCACCGGACAGATACAAGAGACCCAGTACTTC. This encodes CASSTTGQIQETQYF. This chain connects TRBV19 to TRBJ2-5, with a tentative D call TRBD1 (6 bases). The CDR3 is made up of 15 amino acids. The V gene lost 4 bases and the J gene lost 2 bases, with 14 bases spanning the gap. From germline, CDR1 is LNHDA and CDR2 SQIVND (reference sequence).

The V and J genes are TRBV9 and TRBJ2-1; D not certain. The CDR3 is 14 amino acids. Per the germline V gene, CDR1 is SGDLS and CDR2 is YYNGEE. V lost 2 bases and J lost 0, with 6 bases in between. The CDR3 DNA sequence: TGTGCCAGCAGCGTTCGGAGCTCCTACAATGAGCAGTTCTTC. It is translated as CASSVRSSYNEQFF. The full variable domain, in which reference TRBV9 and TRBJ2-1 provide the parts outside the CDR3, is DSGVTQTPKHLITATGQRVTLRCSPRSGDLSVYWYQQSLDQGLQFLIQYYNGEERAKGNILERFSAQQFPDLHSELNLSSLELGDSALYFCASSVRSSYNEQFFGPGTRLTVL.

The rearrangement uses TRBV19 and TRBJ1-2; 9 nucleotides align to TRBD1. Germline CDR1 LNHDA, CDR2 SQIVND (reference sequence). Trimming at V came to 5 bases and at J to 6 bases, leaving 13 bases not matched to a gene. CDR3 size: 16 residues. CDR3 bases: TGTGCCAGTAGTCCCAGCAGGTGGGACAGGGCGGATGGCTACACCTTC. Amino acid sequence: CASSPSRWDRADGYTF.

The rearrangement links TRBV27 to TRBJ1-6, with 9 bases lining up with TRBD1. V lost 3 bases, J lost 1 base, and 7 bases stayed unmatched. Germline CDR1 is MNHEY and CDR2 is SMNVEV (reference sequence). CDR3 size: 18 residues. The CDR3 here is CASSFNPTGGSYNSPLHF. The CDR3 nucleotides read TGTGCCAGCAGTTTTAACCCGACAGGGGGTTCCTATAATTCACCCCTCCACTTT.

The rearrangement uses TRBV9 and TRBJ2-3, with D uncertain. With 3 bases removed from V and 2 bases from J, the gap between germline ends came to 13 bases. CDR1 is SGDLS and CDR2 is YYNGEE in the germline V gene. This CDR3 contains 15 residues. The CDR3 nucleotides are TGTGCCAGCAGCGCCGGGTCTAGGTCCACAGATACGCAGTATTTT. Protein: CASSAGSRSTDTQYF.